This T cell receptor beta chain was recorded in a study of control samples from healthy donors and cancer patients. The V gene's germline CDR1 is ENHRY and CDR2 SYGVKD. The CDR3 has 15 residues. V shed 5 bases and J shed 2 bases, with 15 bases lying between them. TCRdb's copy holds only in-frame clones and misses some; the assay was immunoSEQ multiplex PCR. The repertoire includes roughly 120,000 clones, 80% to 90% of them detected once, and around 17% sits in the top ten. This sequence was found in a woman aged 50 to 60 in good health. This sequence joins TRBV10-3 and TRBJ1-2; possible D gene TRBD1, 6 bases. The sequencing input was blood. The CDR3 region has the DNA TGTGCCATCAGTAACAGGGTCGGAGAAAACTATGGCTACACCTTC. Translating it yields CAISNRVGENYGYTF.